One T cell receptor beta chain is described in this entry. Its antigen is not identified. This sample stems from a study of shared clonotypes between healthy human individuals. Study-wide background: Donors consisted of a couple of women and three men between 18 and 49. Study-level findings and limits: Approximately 5.3% was the fraction of naive CD4 clonotypes found shared across several donors.

CD8 cells regarded as naive lacked CD45RO, were positively chosen for CCR7, and omitted terminally differentiated effector memory CD45RA+ cells. The CDR3 loop spans 15 amino acids. V lost 3 bases and J 2 bases, leaving 14 bases between the germline ends. Germline lookup yields CDR1 SGHDN and CDR2 FVKESK. Only in-frame clones appear in the TCRdb table, and some are missing; sequencing was by immunoSEQ multiplex PCR. The sample contains about 610,000 clones, roughly 95% of which appear only once. V usage is TRBV14 and J usage is TRBJ2-7; D gene unclear. The source is a woman aged 25-40 years in good health. Sequenced: naive CD8+ T cells sorted from blood. CDR3 sequence (DNA): TGTGCCAGCAGCCAGACATCAAAGGATCCCTACGAGCAGTACTTC. Translated, it gives CASSQTSKDPYEQYF. Variable domain in full (rest from reference TRBV14 and TRBJ2-7): EAGVTQFPSHSVIEKGQTVTLRCDPISGHDNLYWYRRVMGKEIKFLLHFVKESKQDESGMPNNRFLAERTGGTYSTLKVQPAELEDSGVYFCASSQTSKDPYEQYFGPGTRLTVT.